Below are 4 T cell receptor beta chains sequenced from a single sample in a study of CD8 T cells in Susac syndrome. cDNA came from about 0.5 to 1 ug RNA primed by random hexamers. MiXCR was run by TCRdb on the immunoSEQ multiplex PCR reads, yielding one entry per CDR3 protein. The sample lists some 130,000 distinct CDR3 sequences, around 94% occurring once. The sequencing input was CD4+ T cells from PBMCs. These receptors all come from a human donor with multiple sclerosis.

The J gene is TRBJ1-1, the V gene TRBV29-1; no reliable D call. Germline V gene sequence: CDR1 SQVTM, CDR2 ANQGSEA. The length of the CDR3 is 11 residues. V shed 4 bases and J shed 1 base, with 4 bases lying between them. CDR3 nucleotides: TGCAGCGTTGGACAGAACACTGAAGCTTTCTTT. It codes for CSVGQNTEAFF. The variable domain in full, with the rest retrieved from reference TRBV29-1 and TRBJ1-1, is SAVISQKPSRDICQRGTSLTIQCQVDSQVTMMFWYRQQPGQSLTLIATANQGSEATYESGFVIDKFPISRPNLTFSTLTVSNMSPEDSSIYLCSVGQNTEAFFGQGTRLTVV.

This rearrangement joins TRBV6-2 or TRBV6-3 to TRBJ2-1; unclear D gene. The CDR3 totals 11 residues. Germline V gene lookup returns CDR1 MNHEY and CDR2 SVGEGT. V dropped 7 bases and J dropped 14 bases, with 15 bases sitting between them. This chain's CDR3 is CASTKGSTEFF. As DNA, the CDR3 is TGTGCCAGCACCAAAGGCAGTACCGAGTTCTTC.

This chain joins TRBV19 and TRBJ1-3, with unresolved D. Germline CDR1 reads LNHDA; CDR2 reads SQIVND (reference sequence). The V and J ends lost 6 bases and 1 base respectively, with 10 bases between them. This CDR3 contains 14 residues. CDR3 DNA sequence: TGTGCCAGTAGCTTTAAGGCGTCTGGAAACACCATATATTTT. The encoded protein is CASSFKASGNTIYF.

The chain combines TRBV19 with TRBJ2-7; 11 nucleotides match TRBD1. The CDR3 length is 16 residues. Germline trimming cut 5 bases from V and 9 bases from J; bases unmatched to any gene: 15. The germline gives CDR1 LNHDA, CDR2 SQIVND (reference sequence). The DNA of the CDR3 is TGTGCCAGTAGTCTTGCCGGGACAGGGGGAAAAGGACGGCAGTACTTC. This sequence encodes CASSLAGTGGKGRQYF.